Below, one T cell receptor beta chain is given with its context. Its antigen is unidentified. This entry comes from a study of cytomegalovirus exposure and HLA in healthy donors. Points from the study as a whole: In a later analysis, common viral pathogens appeared linked to several of the most significant clusters.

Germline CDR1 MNHEY, CDR2 SMNVEV (reference sequence). The CDR3 consists of 15 residues. With 6 bases clipped from V and 1 base from J, the junction kept 3 bases outside the gene matches. PCR amplification relied on 60 Vbeta primers (plus 13 Jbeta primers). Data came from immunoSEQ multiplex PCR; TCRdb stores just in-frame clones and leaves some out. The data contain approximately 110,000 clones, around 80% of them seen just once; the ten biggest clones take up 0.24%. V and J are TRBV27 and TRBJ1-5; 10 bases fit TRBD1. The receptor's source is a man over 45 in good health and CMV-seronegative. The specimen sequenced was PBMCs. CDR3 in amino acids: CASSQDRGSNQPQHF. The CDR3 coding sequence is TGTGCCAGCAGCCAGGACAGGGGGAGCAATCAGCCCCAGCATTTT.